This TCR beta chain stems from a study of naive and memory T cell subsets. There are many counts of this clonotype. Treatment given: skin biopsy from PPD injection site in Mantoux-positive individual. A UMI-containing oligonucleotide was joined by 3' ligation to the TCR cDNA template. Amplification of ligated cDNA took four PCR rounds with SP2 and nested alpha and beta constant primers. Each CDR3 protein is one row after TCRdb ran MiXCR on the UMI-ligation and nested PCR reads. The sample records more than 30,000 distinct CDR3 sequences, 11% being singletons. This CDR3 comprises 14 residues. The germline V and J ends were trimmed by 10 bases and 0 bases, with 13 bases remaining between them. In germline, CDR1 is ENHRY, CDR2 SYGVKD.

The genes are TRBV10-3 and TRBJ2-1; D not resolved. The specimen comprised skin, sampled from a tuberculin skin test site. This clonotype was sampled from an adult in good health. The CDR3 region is CATRPESSYNEQFF. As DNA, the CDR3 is TGTGCCACCCGACCAGAATCCTCCTACAATGAGCAGTTCTTC.